The 27 T cell receptor beta chains in this list originate from one sample, sequenced in a study of blood T cell repertoires in COVID-19. The assay was immunoSEQ multiplex PCR, and TCRdb's table has in-frame clones only and misses some. The sample consists of around 100,000 clones, 65% to 75% of them appearing once. The material sequenced was peripheral blood. The receptors were sampled from a man older than 75 with acute or convalescent COVID-19.

The chain links TRBV11-3 to TRBJ2-2, with a weak D call TRBD1 (6 bases). The CDR3 extends over 13 amino acids. Germline values: CDR1 SGHNT, CDR2 YENEEA. Trimming pared 6 bases from V and 5 bases from J, leaving 10 bases between. This CDR3 reads CASSNRVTGELFF. The CDR3 DNA sequence: TGTGCCAGCAGTAACAGGGTTACCGGGGAGCTGTTTTTT.

The chain is built from TRBV6-5 and TRBJ1-5, with 7 bases aligning to TRBD1. The CDR3 consists of 14 residues. The germline V gene encodes CDR1 MNHEY and CDR2 SVGAGI. V shed 6 bases and J 6 bases; nucleotides not matched to a gene: 8. CDR3 region: CASRPQGYGQPQHF. DNA of the CDR3: TGTGCCAGCAGGCCACAGGGGTACGGTCAGCCCCAGCATTTT.

The chain recombines TRBV28 with TRBJ1-5; TRBD1 matches 7 bases. Germline loops: CDR1 MDHEN, CDR2 SYDVKM. The CDR3 has 14 residues. The V gene end was trimmed by 8 bases and the J gene end by 7 bases; junction bases not matched to a gene: 11. CDR3 DNA: TGTGCCAGCGGAGGAAACAGGGGCCGCCAGCCCCAGCATTTT. Protein sequence: CASGGNRGRQPQHF.

The J gene is TRBJ2-3, the V gene TRBV7-2; no definite D call. Germline assignment: CDR1 SGHTA and CDR2 FQGNSA. Trimming took 2 bases from V and 1 from J, leaving 10 bases between them. There are 15 residues in the CDR3. CDR3 in amino acids: CASSLNPLGTDTQYF. CDR3 in DNA: TGTGCCAGCAGCTTAAACCCTCTAGGCACAGATACGCAGTATTTT.

V is TRBV11-2 and J is TRBJ2-4, with TRBD2 as a possible D gene (6 bases). The CDR3 is 18 amino acids. Germline CDR1 SGHAT, CDR2 FQNNGV. V gave up 5 bases and J gave up 0 bases, with 20 bases separating them. The CDR3 sequence is CASSPRRGSDIAKNIQYF. CDR3 coding DNA: TGTGCCAGCAGCCCGCGGAGGGGTTCGGATATAGCCAAAAACATTCAGTACTTC. Based on the CDR3 plus reference TRBV11-2 and TRBJ2-4, the full variable domain is EAGVAQSPRYKIIEKRQSVAFWCNPISGHATLYWYQQILGQGPKLLIQFQNNGVVDDSQLPKDRFSAERLKGVDSTLKIQPAKLEDSAVYLCASSPRRGSDIAKNIQYFGAGTRLSVL.

The chain has TRBV6-6 and TRBJ1-5; TRBD1 matches at 7 bases. The germline gives CDR1 MNHNY, CDR2 SVGAGI (reference sequence). There are 15 residues in the CDR3. The junction had 6 bases not matched to a gene; V was cut back by 5 bases and J by 2 bases. The CDR3 nucleotides read TGTGCCAGCAGTGACGCTGGACAGGGCAATCAGCCCCAGCATTTT. It yields the protein CASSDAGQGNQPQHF.

This clone was found a few times. V is TRBV5-8 and J is TRBJ2-7; TRBD1 matches 8 bases. Germline values: CDR1 SGHTS, CDR2 YDEGEE. V dropped 4 bases and J dropped 4; count of bases not matched to a gene: 7. This CDR3 region has 14 residues. The CDR3 reads CASSPPDRVYEQYF. The CDR3 DNA follows: TGTGCCAGCAGCCCGCCGGACAGGGTATACGAGCAGTACTTC.

V and J are TRBV6-5 and TRBJ1-6; D uncertain. Trimming took 5 bases from V and 5 from J, leaving 10 bases between them. The CDR3 extends over 14 amino acids. In germline, CDR1 is MNHEY, CDR2 SVGAGI. DNA of the CDR3: TGTGCCAGCAGTAGCCCGCAGGATAATTCACCCCTCCACTTT. It specifies CASSSPQDNSPLHF.

This clone was counted a few times. The rearrangement uses TRBV7-9 and TRBJ2-1, with D unresolved. Trimming left V 4 bases short and J 9 bases short, with 10 bases between. Germline V CDR1 and CDR2: SEHNR, FQNEAQ (reference sequence). This CDR3 contains 12 residues. The CDR3 sequence is CASSYSEAEQFF. The CDR3 DNA reads TGTGCCAGCAGCTACTCAGAGGCTGAGCAGTTCTTC.

The chain's CDR3 is CASSLAPTDTQYF. CDR3 coding DNA: TGTGCCAGCAGCTTAGCCCCGACAGATACGCAGTATTTT. This rearrangement joins TRBV7-7 to TRBJ2-3; D ambiguous. This CDR3 is built from 13 residues. Trimming stripped 0 bases from V and 3 bases from J, with 4 bases between. CDR1 SSHAT and CDR2 FNYEAQ come from the germline V gene (reference sequence).

The chain links TRBV29-1 to TRBJ2-5, with D hard to call. Germline loops: CDR1 SQVTM, CDR2 ANQGSEA. Trimming left V 4 bases short and J 0 bases short, with 6 bases between. The CDR3 extends over 12 amino acids. CDR3 in amino acids: CSVAQYQETQYF. The CDR3 nucleotides read TGCAGCGTTGCTCAGTACCAAGAGACCCAGTACTTC.

J is TRBJ2-7 and V is TRBV4-3, with TRBD1 matching 9 bases. With 3 bases clipped from V and 5 bases from J, the junction kept 5 bases outside the gene matches. This CDR3 comprises 14 residues. The germline V gene encodes CDR1 LGHNA and CDR2 YSLEER. The DNA of the CDR3 is TGCGCCAGCAGCCACGGGACAGGGAGGAACGAGCAGTACTTC. Its protein product is CASSHGTGRNEQYF.

The V call is TRBV11-2, the J call TRBJ2-7; D ambiguous. The CDR3 is 12 amino acids. Per the germline V gene, CDR1 is SGHAT and CDR2 is FQNNGV. Trimming shortened V by 4 bases and J by 3 bases, and 7 bases separated the two germline ends. The CDR3 nucleotides read TGTGCCAGCAGCTCGTACAGCTACGAGCAGTACTTC. Its translation: CASSSYSYEQYF.

This chain joins TRBV6-1 and TRBJ2-2, with no clear D. The CDR3 totals 13 residues. The ends were cut back, 3 bases at V and 1 base at J, with 3 bases in the middle. Germline assignment: CDR1 MNHNS and CDR2 SASEGT. The CDR3 reads CASSDRNTGELFF. The CDR3 DNA is TGTGCCAGCAGTGACCGGAACACCGGGGAGCTGTTTTTT.

This chain uses TRBV29-1 with TRBJ2-7; TRBD2 aligns across 8 bases. Germline CDR1 reads SQVTM; CDR2 reads ANQGSEA. This CDR3 comprises 15 residues. The V gene end was trimmed by 4 bases and the J gene end by 7 bases; junction bases not matched to a gene: 15. The CDR3 reads CSVVISGSTTGEQYF. Here the CDR3 DNA reads TGCAGCGTTGTCATAAGCGGGAGTACTACGGGAGAGCAGTACTTC.

The rearrangement uses TRBV6-6 and TRBJ2-5; 11 nucleotides align to TRBD2. Per the germline V gene, CDR1 is MNHNY and CDR2 is SVGAGI (reference sequence). Unmatched junction bases numbered 7, after V lost 6 bases and J lost 4 bases. The CDR3 contains 15 residues. The CDR3 region has the DNA TGTGCCAGCAGGGAAATCACTAGCGGGGGAGAGACCCAGTACTTC. Protein product: CASREITSGGETQYF.

The V gene is TRBV18, the J gene TRBJ2-7; TRBD1 matches 7 bases. V was clipped by 5 bases and J by 4 bases; unmatched bases: 5. The CDR3 spans 13 residues. CDR1 KGHSH and CDR2 LQKENI come from the germline V gene. The CDR3 here is CASSEGAGYEQYF. As DNA, the CDR3 is TGTGCCAGCTCAGAGGGGGCAGGATACGAGCAGTACTTC. Using reference TRBV18 and TRBJ2-7 for the parts outside the CDR3, the full variable domain is NAGVMQNPRHLVRRRGQEARLRCSPMKGHSHVYWYRQLPEEGLKFMVYLQKENIIDESGMPKERFSAEFPKEGPSILRIQQVVRGDSAAYFCASSEGAGYEQYFGPGTRLTVT.

V gene TRBV20-1 combines with J gene TRBJ2-7; D is unclear. Per germline, CDR1 DFQATT and CDR2 SNEGSKA (reference sequence). V lost 5 bases, J lost 3 bases, and 8 bases lay in between. The CDR3 consists of 11 residues. The CDR3 loop is CSAPPCYEQYF. The CDR3 DNA sequence: TGCAGTGCTCCCCCCTGCTACGAGCAGTACTTC.

This clone was seen just once. J is TRBJ2-1 and V is TRBV27, with unresolved D. CDR1 and CDR2 (germline): MNHEY, SMNVEV (reference sequence). This CDR3 is built from 16 residues. Deletions cut 8 bases from V and 3 bases from J, with 20 bases between. The CDR3: CASFDRSIRGYNEQFF. CDR3 nucleotide sequence: TGTGCCAGCTTCGATCGGTCTATCCGAGGCTACAATGAGCAGTTCTTC.

The chain combines TRBV5-4 with TRBJ2-6; a weak D match, TRBD2 (5 bases). The CDR3 is 18 residues long. Germline CDR1 is SGHNT and CDR2 is YYREEE (reference sequence). Deletions cut 0 bases from V and 0 bases from J, with 13 bases between. The CDR3 DNA is TGTGCCAGCAGCTTGGTACCAGCGGAAATCTCTGGGGCCAACGTCCTGACTTTC. It is translated as CASSLVPAEISGANVLTF.

This clone was detected only a few times. The chain carries TRBV7-2 and TRBJ1-4; 8 positions agree with TRBD1. Germline CDR1 SGHTA, CDR2 FQGNSA. Germline trimming cut 4 bases from V and 6 bases from J; bases unmatched to any gene: 7. This CDR3 has 15 residues. CDR3 protein: CASSSVGTGDEKLFF. In DNA, the CDR3 is TGTGCCAGCAGCTCTGTCGGGACAGGCGATGAAAAACTGTTTTTT.

This clone was detected ten times or more. The CDR3 DNA is TGTGCCTGGAAGCTACAGGGGGCGAGGGGCTACACCTTC. Encoded protein: CAWKLQGARGYTF. The gene calls are TRBV30 and TRBJ1-2; 9 bases fit TRBD1. CDR3 length equals 13 residues. Trimming removed 4 bases from V and 8 bases from J; junction bases left unmatched: 8. In germline, CDR1 is GTSNPN, CDR2 SVGIG (reference sequence).

V gene TRBV27 combines with J gene TRBJ2-1; TRBD2 matches 9 bases. V gave up 5 bases and J gave up 4 bases; unmatched junction bases: 6. The CDR3 has 15 residues. Germline V CDR1 and CDR2: MNHEY, SMNVEV (reference sequence). The CDR3 DNA reads TGTGCCAGCAGTGATAGCGGGGGCAATTACAATGAGCAGTTCTTC. Amino acids: CASSDSGGNYNEQFF.

This clone was counted a few times. This chain joins TRBV6-2 or TRBV6-3 and TRBJ2-7, with 9 bases lining up with TRBD2. The length of the CDR3 is 16 residues. From germline, CDR1 is MNHEY and CDR2 SVGEGT. V was clipped by 0 bases and J by 3 bases; unmatched bases: 6. The CDR3 DNA reads TGTGCCAGCAGTTACTCTTTCGGGACTAGCAGCTACGAGCAGTACTTC. This sequence encodes CASSYSFGTSSYEQYF.

The chain links TRBV5-6 to TRBJ2-2; D unresolved. V gave up 4 bases and J gave up 6 bases, with 16 bases separating them. This CDR3 is 15 amino acids long. Germline values: CDR1 SGHDT, CDR2 YYEEEE. CDR3 nucleotides: TGTGCCAGCAGCAGAGGTGACGCCGGAGCCGGGGAGCTGTTTTTT. It yields the protein CASSRGDAGAGELFF. Complete variable domain (other parts from reference TRBV5-6 and TRBJ2-2): DAGVTQSPTHLIKTRGQQVTLRCSPKSGHDTVSWYQQALGQGPQFIFQYYEEEERQRGNFPDRFSGHQFPNYSSELNVNALLLGDSALYLCASSRGDAGAGELFFGEGSRLTVL.

This clone was seen ten or more times. The chain is built from TRBV7-8 and TRBJ2-7; D remains ambiguous. Per germline, CDR1 SGHVS and CDR2 FQNEAQ. Trimming pared 1 base from V and 6 bases from J, leaving 10 bases between. CDR3 length: 13 amino acids. The CDR3 nucleotides read TGTGCCAGCAGCTTAGGTACAGCCGGCGAGCAGTACTTC. It yields the protein CASSLGTAGEQYF. Full variable domain (missing parts from reference TRBV7-8 and TRBJ2-7): GAGVSQSPRYKVAKRGQDVALRCDPISGHVSLFWYQQALGQGPEFLTYFQNEAQLDKSGLPSDRFFAERPEGSVSTLKIQRTQQEDSAVYLCASSLGTAGEQYFGPGTRLTVT.

The chain uses TRBV5-1 and TRBJ2-7; D is undetermined. This CDR3 is 12 amino acids long. Trimming shortened V by 0 bases and J by 3 bases, and 4 bases separated the two germline ends. Looked up from germline, CDR1 is SGHRS and CDR2 is YFSETQ. CDR3 loop: CASSLDNYEQYF. CDR3 DNA sequence: TGCGCCAGCAGCTTGGACAACTACGAGCAGTACTTC. Based on the CDR3 plus reference TRBV5-1 and TRBJ2-7, the full variable domain is KAGVTQTPRYLIKTRGQQVTLSCSPISGHRSVSWYQQTPGQGLQFLFEYFSETQRNKGNFPGRFSGRQFSNSRSEMNVSTLELGDSALYLCASSLDNYEQYFGPGTRLTVT.